This is a list of T cell receptor beta chains from one sample in a study of somatic mutations in cytotoxic T cells in rheumatoid arthritis. The repertoire was sequenced with immunoSEQ multiplex PCR; TCRdb's copy has only in-frame clones and lacks some. The sample has approximately 14,000 clones, roughly 72% seen once. Sequencing was performed on CD8+ T cells sorted from blood. The receptor set was obtained from an adult with rheumatoid arthritis. Each CDR3 is given with its conserved first and last residue. Each record gives: CDR3 length, clone size, D gene, J gene, V gene, CDR3 DNA, CDR3 protein. The D gene is left open where the match is weak. Clone size, where shown, is once, few, many, or a class for clones that have expanded.

15	.	.	TRBJ2-7	TRBV5-6	TGTGCCAGCAGCTCCGGGGCAATCGGGTCCTACGAGCAGTACTTC	CASSSGAIGSYEQYF
15	.	TRBD1	TRBJ1-1	TRBV19	TGTGCCAGTAGTATACAGGGGGCAACTTACACTGAAGCTTTCTTT	CASSIQGATYTEAFF
16	.	TRBD2	TRBJ2-1	TRBV6-1	TGTGCCAGCAGTGAAGAGCGGGGGGGCTCCTACAATGAGCAGTTCTTC	CASSEERGGSYNEQFF
18	.	.	TRBJ1-2	TRBV19	TGTGCCAGTAGTCTCGACGCAGGGAAGAGCCTCCTCCTATTGGGGTACACCTTC	CASSLDAGKSLLLLGYTF
11	.	.	TRBJ1-2	TRBV5-6	TGTGCCAGCAGCGGGGATTTTGGCTACACCTTC	CASSGDFGYTF
14	.	TRBD1	TRBJ1-1	TRBV4-1	TGCGCCAGCAGCCAAACCCCAGGGGGGCGCGGGGCTTTCTTT	CASSQTPGGRGAFF
15	.	.	TRBJ2-5	TRBV18	TGTGCCAGCTCACCACCCGGGACGGTATTAGAGACCCAGTACTTC	CASSPPGTVLETQYF
15	.	TRBD1	TRBJ1-5	TRBV27	TGTGCCAGCAGTTTATCGTCAGGGGGGAGTCAGCCCCAGCATTTT	CASSLSSGGSQPQHF
13	.	.	TRBJ2-3	TRBV10-1	TGCGCCAGCAGTGAGTGGGAACAAGATACGCAGTATTTT	CASSEWEQDTQYF
15	.	TRBD1	TRBJ2-5	TRBV9	TGTGCCAGCAGCACGTCCAGGGGGCCCCAAGAGACCCAGTACTTC	CASSTSRGPQETQYF
11	few	.	TRBJ2-1	TRBV2	TGTGCCAGCGTTCTATTAAATGAGCAGTTCTTC	CASVLLNEQFF
14	few	TRBD1	TRBJ1-4	TRBV6-1	TGTGCCAGCAGTGAAGGACAGGGTAATGAAAAACTGTTTTTT	CASSEGQGNEKLFF
14	.	.	TRBJ1-4	TRBV10-2	TGCGCCAGCAGTGAGCAAGGGGACGGTGAAAAACTGTTTTTT	CASSEQGDGEKLFF
13	.	.	TRBJ1-1	TRBV6-5	TGTGCCAGCAGTTACGGGGGACGGGGTGAAGCTTTCTTT	CASSYGGRGEAFF
15	.	TRBD1	TRBJ1-2	TRBV28	TGTGCCAGCAGTTTAGGTGGACAGGGGCGCTATGGCTACACCTTC	CASSLGGQGRYGYTF
14	once	TRBD1	TRBJ2-7	TRBV19	TGTGCCAGTAGTATAAGGGGGCCCCTCTACGAGCAGTACTTC	CASSIRGPLYEQYF
16	.	TRBD2	TRBJ2-5	TRBV9	TGTGCCAGCAGCGTAGCTGGCGGGGGGGCCATAGAGACCCAGTACTTC	CASSVAGGGAIETQYF
16	.	.	TRBJ2-2	TRBV5-6	TGTGCCAGCAGCTTCGCAGGGTACGCGAACACCGGGGAGCTGTTTTTT	CASSFAGYANTGELFF
13	few	.	TRBJ1-1	TRBV7-9	TGTGCCAGCAGCTTATCAGGGGCCACTGAAGCTTTCTTT	CASSLSGATEAFF
15	.	TRBD1	TRBJ1-2	TRBV7-8	TGTGCCAGCAGCCCGTTGGACAGGGCGGTCTATGGCTACACCTTC	CASSPLDRAVYGYTF
18	.	.	TRBJ1-2	TRBV5-6	TGTGCCAGCAGCTCGGAGGGCCCTTGGGGCGCGGATTACTATGGCTACACCTTC	CASSSEGPWGADYYGYTF
14	.	.	TRBJ1-5	TRBV6-8	TGTGCCAGCAGCGAGGAGGGTTGGAACTCGCCCCAGCATTTT	CASSEEGWNSPQHF
14	.	.	TRBJ2-7	TRBV7-9	TGTGCCAGCAGCTACATGACACCGAAAGGCGAGCAGTACTTC	CASSYMTPKGEQYF
15	.	.	TRBJ2-2	TRBV6-5	TGTGCCAGCACCCTGTCCTCCCCGAACACCGGGGAGCTGTTTTTT	CASTLSSPNTGELFF
13	.	.	TRBJ1-2	TRBV5-3	TGCGCCAGCAGCCAAGAGACGGACTATGGCTACACCTTC	CASSQETDYGYTF
15	.	.	TRBJ1-5	TRBV6-1	TGTGCCAGCAGTGAGGACTTTTTCGGCAATCAGCCCCAGCATTTT	CASSEDFFGNQPQHF
12	.	TRBD1	TRBJ1-2	TRBV10-2	TGCGCCACCGACAGGGGCCACTATGGCTACACCTTC	CATDRGHYGYTF
14	.	TRBD1	TRBJ2-7	TRBV13	TGTGCCAGCAGCCTGAGGACAGGGGACCACGAGCAGTACTTC	CASSLRTGDHEQYF
15	.	.	TRBJ2-5	TRBV7-8	TGTGCCAGCAGCTTAGCGCGGCAGTACCAAGAGACCCAGTACTTC	CASSLARQYQETQYF
16	.	.	TRBJ2-6	TRBV7-9	TGTGCCAGCAGCCACCCGGGGCTCTCTGGGGCCAACGTCCTGACTTTC	CASSHPGLSGANVLTF
13	.	.	TRBJ1-1	TRBV7-2	TGTGCCAGCAGCTTAGGGGCACTACAAGAAGCTTTCTTT	CASSLGALQEAFF
16	.	TRBD1	TRBJ2-7	TRBV9	TGTGCCAGCAGCACCCCCCTGGCAGGGGGCACCTACGAGCAGTACTTC	CASSTPLAGGTYEQYF
14	few	.	TRBJ1-1	TRBV12-5	TGTGCTAGTGGTTTTTCGACAGAGAACCTTGAAGCTTTCTTT	CASGFSTENLEAFF
14	.	TRBD1	TRBJ1-5	TRBV6-5	TGTGCCAGCAGCCCCGGGACAGAGAATCAGCCCCAGCATTTT	CASSPGTENQPQHF
15	medium-sized	.	TRBJ2-2	TRBV2	TGTGCCAGCAGTGGACGGCTCGGTTGGGCCGGGGAGCTGTTTTTT	CASSGRLGWAGELFF
17	.	.	TRBJ1-3	TRBV9	TGTGCCAGCAGCGTAGGTTCGTACGGGGGATACGGAAACACCATATATTTT	CASSVGSYGGYGNTIYF
16	medium-sized	.	TRBJ2-3	TRBV28	TGTGCCAGCAGTTTCCCTCGGGGGCCCAAGGCAGATACGCAGTATTTT	CASSFPRGPKADTQYF
13	few	.	TRBJ2-7	TRBV7-9	TGTGCCAGCAGCTTATCCCACAGCTACGAGCAGTACTTC	CASSLSHSYEQYF
15	once	TRBD1	TRBJ2-1	TRBV28	TGTGCCAGCAGTTCCGGGACAGTCGGCTACAATGAGCAGTTCTTC	CASSSGTVGYNEQFF